A selection of T cell receptor beta chains follows, all from one sample in a study of T cell repertoires in cytomegalovirus infection. Each CDR3 protein is one row after TCRdb ran MiXCR on the reads. The profile covers approximately 750,000 distinct CDR3 sequences, with under 40% appearing a single time and 2.8% taken by the ten largest. Sequenced: PBMCs. The receptors derive from a human donor in good health (CMV status not recorded). Some clones in this sample may be carry-over from other donors' samples. Both conserved end residues are part of each CDR3. Each record gives: CDR3 DNA, CDR3 protein, clone size, J gene, V gene, D gene. A D gene is named only where the DNA matches it firmly. Expanded clones are given a class, and other clones once, few, many or no size at all.

CDR3 DNA: TGCAGTGCTAGAGTGGCCCGACAGGGGGCGCGTTACAATGAGCAGTTCTTC
CDR3 protein: CSARVARQGARYNEQFF
clone size: .
J gene: TRBJ2-1
V gene: TRBV20-1
D gene: TRBD1

CDR3 DNA: TGTGCCAGCAGTTTATACAGACGGGATGGCTACACCTTC
CDR3 protein: CASSLYRRDGYTF
clone size: .
J gene: TRBJ1-2
V gene: TRBV28
D gene: .

CDR3 DNA: TGTGCCAGTAGTGCCCGGGGCGGGTCCTACGAGCAGTACTTC
CDR3 protein: CASSARGGSYEQYF
clone size: .
J gene: TRBJ2-7
V gene: TRBV19
D gene: .

CDR3 DNA: TGTGCCAGCAGTCCAAGGCTGGGCTCGGAGCAGTACTTC
CDR3 protein: CASSPRLGSEQYF
clone size: few
J gene: TRBJ2-7
V gene: TRBV28
D gene: .

CDR3 DNA: TGTGCCAGCAGTCCCCGGGACAGGGACGACGAGCAGTACTTC
CDR3 protein: CASSPRDRDDEQYF
clone size: few
J gene: TRBJ2-7
V gene: TRBV27
D gene: TRBD1

CDR3 DNA: TGTGCCAGCAGCTTACCCTCGGTGTTAGCAGGGAGGGACACCATATATTTT
CDR3 protein: CASSLPSVLAGRDTIYF
clone size: .
J gene: TRBJ1-3
V gene: TRBV7-8
D gene: .

CDR3 DNA: TGCAGTGCTAGCGGGGGAAACCAAGAGACCCAGTACTTC
CDR3 protein: CSASGGNQETQYF
clone size: few
J gene: TRBJ2-5
V gene: TRBV20-1
D gene: .

CDR3 DNA: TGTGCCAGCATTAAGGAATGGAGCACAGATACGCAGTATTTT
CDR3 protein: CASIKEWSTDTQYF
clone size: once
J gene: TRBJ2-3
V gene: TRBV11-2
D gene: .

CDR3 DNA: TGTGCCAGCAGCCCGCGACAGGGAAACTACGGGCAGTACTTC
CDR3 protein: CASSPRQGNYGQYF
clone size: few
J gene: TRBJ2-7
V gene: TRBV7-2
D gene: TRBD1

CDR3 DNA: TGTGCCAGCAGTTACAGGGACCGTAGCTATGGCTACACCTTC
CDR3 protein: CASSYRDRSYGYTF
clone size: few
J gene: TRBJ1-2
V gene: TRBV6-6
D gene: .

CDR3 DNA: TGTGCCAACATTGAGTCTAGAACGGACCTCGGGGGACATTCCTACGAGCAGTACTTC
CDR3 protein: CANIESRTDLGGHSYEQYF
clone size: .
J gene: TRBJ2-7
V gene: TRBV10-3
D gene: .

CDR3 DNA: TGTGCCAGTACCAAAGGGGGGAGATCCGAGACCCAGTACTTC
CDR3 protein: CASTKGGRSETQYF
clone size: .
J gene: TRBJ2-5
V gene: TRBV19
D gene: .

CDR3 DNA: TGTGCCAGCAGTTTACCCCCCGGGTCTGGGGCCAACGTCCTGACTTTC
CDR3 protein: CASSLPPGSGANVLTF
clone size: .
J gene: TRBJ2-6
V gene: TRBV12-3/TRBV12-4
D gene: .

CDR3 DNA: TGCGCCAGCAGCCAAGGACAGGGAGGAGGTGGCTACACCTTC
CDR3 protein: CASSQGQGGGGYTF
clone size: .
J gene: TRBJ1-2
V gene: TRBV4-1
D gene: TRBD1

CDR3 DNA: TGTGCCAGCAGTGGACAGGTCCTCAATCAGCCCCAGCATTTT
CDR3 protein: CASSGQVLNQPQHF
clone size: .
J gene: TRBJ1-5
V gene: TRBV2
D gene: .

CDR3 DNA: TGTGCCAGCAGCTTAGCTGGGGTAGGGCAGCCCCAGCATTTT
CDR3 protein: CASSLAGVGQPQHF
clone size: many
J gene: TRBJ1-5
V gene: TRBV7-2
D gene: .

CDR3 DNA: TGTGCCAGCAGCTTCCAGGGGTCGATCTCCTACGAGCAGTACTTC
CDR3 protein: CASSFQGSISYEQYF
clone size: .
J gene: TRBJ2-7
V gene: TRBV5-6
D gene: .

CDR3 DNA: TGTGCCAGCAGCGCCGAGATGTCCGGGGCCAACGTCCTGACTTTC
CDR3 protein: CASSAEMSGANVLTF
clone size: .
J gene: TRBJ2-6
V gene: TRBV9
D gene: .

CDR3 DNA: TGCGCCAGCAGCCTTGACTCGGGACTGGCGAACACTGAAGCTTTCTTT
CDR3 protein: CASSLDSGLANTEAFF
clone size: few
J gene: TRBJ1-1
V gene: TRBV5-1
D gene: .

CDR3 DNA: TGTGCCAGCCGCCGAGACAGGGCAGGGGACAATGAGCAGTTCTTC
CDR3 protein: CASRRDRAGDNEQFF
clone size: .
J gene: TRBJ2-1
V gene: TRBV7-6
D gene: TRBD1

CDR3 DNA: TGTGCCAGCAGCTTAGGGGTGGATGGCTACACCTTC
CDR3 protein: CASSLGVDGYTF
clone size: many
J gene: TRBJ1-2
V gene: TRBV28
D gene: .

CDR3 DNA: TGCGCCAGCAGGCGGGACGATGGGGACACTGAAGCTTTCTTT
CDR3 protein: CASRRDDGDTEAFF
clone size: .
J gene: TRBJ1-1
V gene: TRBV4-1
D gene: .

CDR3 DNA: TGTGCCAGCAGCTTAAGCCGGGGTAATGGAGCTTTCTTT
CDR3 protein: CASSLSRGNGAFF
clone size: many
J gene: TRBJ1-1
V gene: TRBV7-3
D gene: .